The source of this T cell receptor beta chain is a study of T cells after posttransplantation cyclophosphamide. Study-wide points: Donor CD8+ memory clones often dominated recipient blood repertoires at later times.

Comment on this clone: Its matching antigen is unknown.

Sampled 1 year posttransplant, controls received myeloablative marrow transplants, methotrexate and a calcineurin inhibitor. Sequencing was performed with immunoSEQ multiplex PCR; in TCRdb, only in-frame clones are kept and a portion is missing. The repertoire includes about 22,000 clones, more than 70% of them detected once, and around 8.2% sits in the top ten. CDR1 SGHTA and CDR2 FQGNSA come from the germline V gene. This CDR3 is built from 14 residues. V gave up 4 bases and J gave up 3 bases; unmatched junction bases: 5. V is TRBV7-2 and J is TRBJ2-7; 8 positions agree with TRBD2. The receptor comes from a female patient aged 50-65 years who received an allogeneic stem cell transplant from an unrelated donor, was CMV-positive, and had chronic GVHD only. Some T cells may be provided by the graft donor. Sequenced material: PBMCs, taken after an allogeneic stem cell transplant with a calcineurin inhibitor and methotrexate. The CDR3 nucleotides are TGTGCCAGCAGCTCAACTAGCGGAAGCTACGAGCAGTACTTC. It codes for CASSSTSGSYEQYF.